This T cell receptor (beta chain) is drawn from a study of blood T cells in healthy people across ages. For this clonotype: The antigen remains unidentified. A read error may explain this, as a much larger clone is one base away.

Combining a sample-barcoded 5' primer with a J-beta primer mix, a second PCR ran for about 7 to 12 cycles. From the 5' RACE reads, TCRdb called clonotypes with MiXCR, one entry per CDR3 protein. Among about a million distinct CDR3 sequences listed, roughly half were seen once. CDR1 is SGDLS, CDR2 YYNGEE, per germline. CDR3 length: 15 residues. Study results and caveats: Higher diversity and more naive CD4+ cells were features of long-lived donors, compared to aged donors.

The sequence came from a woman aged 60-70 years in good health. The chain employs TRBV9 and TRBJ2-7; a weak D match, TRBD2 (5 bases). The DNA end lines up better with TRBJ2-5; the J call may be wrong. The sample was blood. Written as DNA, the CDR3 is TGTGCCCGCAGCCCCCCGGGCGATGGCGGGGAGACCCAGTACTTC. This gives the protein CARSPPGDGGETQYF.